The clone carrying this TCR beta chain was observed a handful of times. Individual cDNA molecules had unique molecular identifiers attached to them by the library. TCRdb re-analysed the RACE reads in MiXCR, keeping a single row per CDR3 protein. Of roughly 180,000 distinct CDR3 sequences in the sample, about 15% were seen once. The data stem from a study of human T cells and chemical hapten exposure. About the study: Patch tests applied 0.01% DPC to the upper back and were scored after 6 days. Mostly female, the patients presented with alopecia areata, totalis or universalis.

Described time point: patch test 1, 2 weeks after DPC sensitization. Noted treatment: therapeutic diphenylcyclopropenone sensitization with weekly scalp DPC. Trimming shortened V by 6 bases and J by 1 base, and 16 bases separated the two germline ends. The CDR3 sequence is 17 residues long. The germline CDR1 and CDR2 sequences are MNHEY and SVGEGT. This receptor was identified in a woman aged 25 to 39 with alopecia areata. Some clones in this sample may be carry-over from other donors' samples. V gene TRBV6-2 or TRBV6-3 combines with J gene TRBJ2-6; D perhaps matches TRBD2 (6 bases). Material: whole blood, obtained in connection with sensitization to the hapten diphenylcyclopropenone (DPC). The CDR3 spells CASSKTGGISGANVLTF. For the CDR3, the DNA is TGTGCCAGCAGCAAAACCGGAGGGATATCTGGGGCCAACGTCCTGACTTTC.